The clone carrying this T cell receptor beta chain was picked up one time. Per the original data handling: Amplification of reference gene primers provided the estimated nucleated cell counts. Only in-frame clones appear in the TCRdb table, and some are missing; sequencing was by immunoSEQ multiplex PCR. That table gives V, J and clone size, and the DNA gave D and trimming. Of around 76,000 clones in the sample, around 80% are singletons; the top ten hold around 13%. The entry originates in a study of blood T cell repertoires in COVID-19. Overall study context: From the United States, Italy and Spain came samples of acute and convalescent COVID-19. Sources were T cells, B-cell-depleted T cells, or PBMCs; the material itself was cDNA or gDNA.

Followed over time, Seattle patients had been enrolled while infection was active. J lost 0 bases, V lost 3 bases, and 9 bases had no gene match. Germline V gene data show CDR1 as ENHRY and CDR2 as SYGVKD. The CDR3 has 17 residues. The specimen sequenced was peripheral blood. The chain links TRBV10-3 to TRBJ2-5; 8 nucleotides line up with TRBD2. This receptor was identified in a man over 45 with COVID-19, enrolled during active disease. The CDR3 coding sequence is TGTGCCATCAGTGACCCTGCGCGGGGGGAAAACCAAGAGACCCAGTACTTC. This sequence encodes CAISDPARGENQETQYF.